This T cell receptor beta chain was recorded in a study of T-cell reconstitution after alpha-beta-depleted transplantation in children. Overall study results and limits: Alpha-beta T cells about two months after transplant reportedly derived from several hundred expanded graft clones. Where some patients showed high TCRbeta diversity at day 60, it came from recipient T cells and thymic progenitors that had survived. Counts and diversity of T cells one year after transplant came mostly from newly produced T cells.

The table lists this clonotype with many counts. Antigen: not known. Unique molecular identifiers featured in how the TCRbeta library was prepared. TCRdb analysed the PCR reads with MiXCR anew, one entry per CDR3 protein. Of hundreds of thousands of distinct CDR3 sequences listed, about 17% were seen once; the top ten hold about 41%. The receptor was isolated from a male patient between 2 and 10 years old who had a stem cell transplant for acute lymphoblastic leukemia, so the T cells may come from the graft donor. Sequencing used PBMCs, mostly from graft donor cells, obtained 360 days after TCRalphabeta/CD19-depleted stem cell transplant.

CDR3 sequence (DNA): TGTGCCAGCAGTTTATCGGAGACCCAGTACTTC. Amino acids: CASSLSETQYF. The rearrangement uses TRBV12-3 or TRBV12-4 and TRBJ2-5; D not certain. The CDR3 is 11 residues long. V lost 2 bases and J 5 bases, leaving 3 bases between the germline ends.